The clone carrying this T cell receptor beta chain was observed once. The antigen remains unidentified. Other DNA sequences in the same sample also yield this CDR3. The data originate from a study of shared clonotypes between healthy human individuals. The repertoire was sequenced with immunoSEQ multiplex PCR; TCRdb's copy has only in-frame clones and lacks some. The sample lists fewer than 1.8 million clones; around 98.5% were seen once. The CDR3 has 13 residues. From germline, CDR1 is SGDLS and CDR2 YYNGEE. The V end was cut by 2 bases, the J end by 1 base, with 6 bases between. Study-level findings and limits: The study generally estimated greater richness for naive than memory subsets.

The source of this sequence is a man aged 25 to 40 in good health. The sequencing sample was made of naive CD4+ T cells sorted from blood. Subset indicated: CD45RA+ positively selected. The chain couples TRBV9 to TRBJ1-1; D is uncertain. The CDR3 sequence: CASSVSPNTEAFF. The DNA for the CDR3 is TGTGCCAGCAGCGTTTCTCCGAACACTGAAGCTTTCTTT. The whole variable domain, filled in from reference TRBV9 and TRBJ1-1, reads DSGVTQTPKHLITATGQRVTLRCSPRSGDLSVYWYQQSLDQGLQFLIQYYNGEERAKGNILERFSAQQFPDLHSELNLSSLELGDSALYFCASSVSPNTEAFFGQGTRLTVV.